These 28 T cell receptor beta chains were all obtained from the same sample, sequenced in a study of blood T cell repertoires in COVID-19. TCRdb's table, derived via immunoSEQ multiplex PCR, lists solely in-frame clones and lacks some. The data show tens of thousands of clones, with 60% to 85% seen just once and more than 12% held by the top ten. Material: peripheral blood. The receptors stem from a human donor with active or convalescent COVID-19. The donor label of this sample is uncertain.

The chain has TRBV3-1 (or the pseudogene TRBV3-2) and TRBJ2-7; TRBD2 agrees at 7 bases. Germline V lookup: CDR1 LGHDT, CDR2 YNNKEL (reference sequence). Trimming took 5 bases from V and 6 from J; bases not matched to a gene: 10. This CDR3 is built from 14 residues. CDR3 bases: TGTGCCAGCAGCTTAAGGGGAGGGGAATCCGAGCAGTACTTC. Translating it yields CASSLRGGESEQYF.

The rearrangement uses TRBV10-3 and TRBJ2-7; the D gene is possibly TRBD2 (6 bases). CDR3 length: 14 amino acids. Germline CDR1 is ENHRY and CDR2 is SYGVKD. V was trimmed by 5 bases and J by 5 bases, leaving 16 bases between them. CDR3 residues: CAISSGTGRNEQYF. In DNA, the CDR3 is TGTGCCATCAGTTCCGGGACTGGGCGGAACGAGCAGTACTTC.

The chain joins TRBV7-9 to TRBJ2-2; D is possibly TRBD2 (8 bases). CDR1 is SEHNR and CDR2 is FQNEAQ in the germline V gene (reference sequence). Trimming left V 8 bases short and J 4 bases short, with 26 bases between. The CDR3 runs to 18 residues. The CDR3, as DNA: TGTGCCAGCCCCCTGACAGGGTTACGGCTAGCGGGCACCGGGGAGCTGTTTTTT. It is translated as CASPLTGLRLAGTGELFF.

The chain has TRBV11-3 and TRBJ1-1; unclear D gene. Between the trimmed V and J ends, which lost 1 base and 5 bases, there was a span of 17 bases. The CDR3 has 16 residues. Germline V gives CDR1 SGHNT, CDR2 YENEEA. CDR3 region: CASSLGEWGGRTEAFF. The CDR3 region has the DNA TGTGCCAGCAGCTTAGGTGAATGGGGAGGGCGAACTGAAGCTTTCTTT.

The rearrangement joins TRBV5-1 to TRBJ1-1; tentatively, D is TRBD1 (6 bases). Trimming pared 2 bases from V and 3 bases from J, leaving 8 bases between. Germline V gene lookup returns CDR1 SGHRS and CDR2 YFSETQ. The CDR3 extends over 13 amino acids. CDR3 DNA sequence: TGCGCCAGCAGCTTTAAGGGGGACACTGAAGCTTTCTTT. This encodes CASSFKGDTEAFF. Based on the CDR3 plus reference TRBV5-1 and TRBJ1-1, the full variable domain is KAGVTQTPRYLIKTRGQQVTLSCSPISGHRSVSWYQQTPGQGLQFLFEYFSETQRNKGNFPGRFSGRQFSNSRSEMNVSTLELGDSALYLCASSFKGDTEAFFGQGTRLTVV.

The chain recombines TRBV24-1 with TRBJ1-1; D may be TRBD1 (5 bases). Looked up from germline, CDR1 is KGHDR and CDR2 is SFDVKD. V lost 7 bases, J lost 3 bases, and 11 bases lay in between. The CDR3 covers 13 residues. In DNA form, the CDR3 reads TGTGCCACCAGCATCGGCAGGGACACTGAAGCTTTCTTT. Encoded protein: CATSIGRDTEAFF.

The V and J genes are TRBV28 and TRBJ2-5, with 7 bases identical to TRBD1. Germline lookup yields CDR1 MDHEN and CDR2 SYDVKM. The CDR3 is made up of 15 amino acids. Trimming at V came to 5 bases and at J to 5 bases, leaving 11 bases not matched to a gene. The chain's CDR3 is CASSVAGQASETQYF. CDR3 DNA: TGTGCCAGCAGTGTTGCCGGACAGGCAAGCGAGACCCAGTACTTC.

The chain joins TRBV18 to TRBJ2-7; a possible D gene is TRBD1 (5 bases). The germline gives CDR1 KGHSH, CDR2 LQKENI. The ends were cut back, 2 bases at V and 1 base at J, with 9 bases in the middle. The CDR3 totals 14 residues. For the CDR3, the DNA is TGTGCCAGCTCACCAAGTAGACAGTCCTACGAGCAGTACTTC. Protein sequence: CASSPSRQSYEQYF.

This chain connects TRBV7-3 to TRBJ2-7; TRBD1 matches 9 bases. The J segment lost 7 bases and the V segment lost 5 bases, leaving 12 bases of the junction unmatched. The CDR3 loop spans 15 amino acids. Germline V gives CDR1 SGHTA, CDR2 FQGTGA. The CDR3 is CASSPYSHGQGEQYF. CDR3 coding DNA: TGTGCCAGCAGCCCCTACTCCCATGGACAGGGGGAGCAGTACTTC.

The rearrangement joins TRBV29-1 to TRBJ1-3; D remains ambiguous. The germline CDR1 and CDR2 sequences are SQVTM and ANQGSEA. CDR3 length: 11 amino acids. With 6 bases removed from V and 4 bases from J, the gap between germline ends came to 7 bases. Here the CDR3 DNA reads TGCAGCGTGGCGAGGGGAAACACCATATATTTT. This sequence encodes CSVARGNTIYF.

The chain joins TRBV7-3 to TRBJ1-2; no reliable D call. The germline V gene has CDR1 SGHTA and CDR2 FQGTGA. Trimming stripped 5 bases from V and 8 bases from J, with 15 bases between. This CDR3 has 13 amino acids. The CDR3 here is CASSPSPGEGYTF. CDR3 coding DNA: TGTGCCAGCAGCCCTTCCCCTGGAGAGGGCTACACCTTC.

This chain uses TRBV9 with TRBJ2-2, with TRBD2 identical over 7 bases. J was trimmed by 5 bases and V by 4 bases; bases with no gene match: 20. Germline V CDR1 and CDR2: SGDLS, YYNGEE. The CDR3 consists of 19 residues. The CDR3 loop is CASSRGLAVILGNTGELFF. The CDR3 DNA reads TGTGCCAGCAGCCGTGGGCTAGCGGTGATTTTGGGGAATACCGGGGAGCTGTTTTTT.

The V call is TRBV18, the J call TRBJ1-3; D gene uncertain. V dropped 2 bases and J dropped 4 bases, with 9 bases sitting between them. Germline assignment: CDR1 KGHSH and CDR2 LQKENI. CDR3 length: 14 amino acids. The CDR3 DNA is TGTGCCAGCTCACCAGGAACAGACGGAAACACCATATATTTT. Translation: CASSPGTDGNTIYF.

This clone was observed a few times. This chain connects TRBV28 to TRBJ1-1, with D perhaps matching TRBD1 (5 bases). Germline assignment: CDR1 MDHEN and CDR2 SYDVKM. V was cut by 4 bases and J by 2 bases, with 11 bases left in between. CDR3 length: 14 amino acids. The CDR3 DNA reads as TGTGCCAGCAGTTCTGGGGGGGACAACACTGAAGCTTTCTTT. Its protein product is CASSSGGDNTEAFF.

The chain couples TRBV19 to TRBJ2-1; D unclear. The V end lost 6 bases, the J end lost 1 base, and 4 bases lay between the germline ends. The CDR3 is 12 amino acids. Germline V gene sequence: CDR1 LNHDA, CDR2 SQIVND (reference sequence). The CDR3 nucleotides are TGTGCCAGTAGCGGGTCCTACAATGAGCAGTTCTTC. Protein sequence: CASSGSYNEQFF.

The V gene is TRBV6-4, the J gene TRBJ1-1; 8 nucleotides align to TRBD1. The germline V gene has CDR1 MRHNA and CDR2 SNTAGT. V shed 6 bases and J 3 bases; nucleotides not matched to a gene: 6. This CDR3 has 14 amino acids. The CDR3 DNA reads TGTGCCAGCAGGGCTTTACAGGGGGACACTGAAGCTTTCTTT. This translates into CASRALQGDTEAFF.

The chain links TRBV5-4 to TRBJ1-2; 7 bases map to TRBD1. Germline V CDR1 and CDR2: SGHNT, YYREEE (reference sequence). With V trimmed by 2 bases and J by 3 bases, 13 bases remained unmatched. This CDR3 region has 17 residues. The CDR3, as DNA: TGTGCCAGCAGCTTCCGGACAGGATCTACGTATGACTATGGCTACACCTTC. It translates to CASSFRTGSTYDYGYTF. The full variable domain, in which reference TRBV5-4 and TRBJ1-2 provide the parts outside the CDR3, is ETGVTQSPTHLIKTRGQQVTLRCSSQSGHNTVSWYQQALGQGPQFIFQYYREEENGRGNFPPRFSGLQFPNYSSELNVNALELDDSALYLCASSFRTGSTYDYGYTFGSGTRLTVV.

The J gene is TRBJ2-7, the V gene TRBV29-1; possibly TRBD1 for D (6 bases). Trimming pared 3 bases from V and 0 bases from J, leaving 15 bases between. The V gene's germline CDR1 is SQVTM and CDR2 ANQGSEA. The CDR3 runs to 15 residues. The CDR3 DNA follows: TGCAGCGTTGATGGTCTTAGAGGGGGCTCCTACGAGCAGTACTTC. It codes for CSVDGLRGGSYEQYF.

The chain has TRBV28 and TRBJ1-2, with D hard to call. The CDR3 runs 13 residues. From germline, CDR1 is MDHEN and CDR2 SYDVKM. The V end was cut by 7 bases, the J end by 1 base, with 10 bases between. The CDR3 DNA reads as TGTGCCAGCAACGTCGGGGATAACTATGGCTACACCTTC. Amino acid sequence: CASNVGDNYGYTF.

The chain has TRBV7-3 and TRBJ2-3, with D perhaps TRBD2 (5 bases). The germline V gene encodes CDR1 SGHTA and CDR2 FQGTGA. V was trimmed by 1 base and J by 1 base, leaving 9 bases between them. The CDR3 is 15 amino acids. The CDR3 region has the DNA TGTGCCAGCAGCTTAAGAGGGCACGGCACAGATACGCAGTATTTT. Protein product: CASSLRGHGTDTQYF.

The CDR3 coding sequence is TGCGCCAGCAGCCAAGATGGGTACAGAGGACTAGCGGGAGGCCAAGAGACCCAGTACTTC. Its translation: CASSQDGYRGLAGGQETQYF. The gene calls are TRBV4-1 and TRBJ2-5; the match to TRBD2 covers 14 bases. Trimming cost V 0 bases and J 1 base; bases outside gene matches: 10. The CDR3 length is 20 residues. Germline V lookup: CDR1 MGHRA, CDR2 YSYEKL.

This chain links TRBV4-1 with TRBJ1-2; no clear D gene. Germline CDR1 and CDR2: MGHRA and YSYEKL. The CDR3 runs 13 residues. With 1 base removed from V and 1 base from J, the gap between germline ends came to 4 bases. CDR3 region: CASSQGHNYGYTF. The DNA for the CDR3 is TGCGCCAGCAGCCAAGGGCATAACTATGGCTACACCTTC.

The chain has TRBV5-1 and TRBJ2-1; D may be TRBD2 (5 bases). The CDR3 loop spans 14 amino acids. The germline V gene encodes CDR1 SGHRS and CDR2 YFSETQ. Trimming removed 2 bases from V and 4 bases from J, with 10 bases in between. The CDR3 DNA follows: TGCGCCAGCAGCTTCGAGCGGCCGTACAATGAGCAGTTCTTC. Amino acid sequence: CASSFERPYNEQFF.

The rearrangement joins TRBV28 to TRBJ2-6; 8 bases are a match to TRBD1. The germline V gene has CDR1 MDHEN and CDR2 SYDVKM. V was clipped by 6 bases and J by 2 bases; unmatched bases: 0. CDR3 size: 14 residues. Written as DNA, the CDR3 is TGTGCCAGCAGGACAGGGGCTGGGGCCAACGTCCTGACTTTC. As protein: CASRTGAGANVLTF.

This sequence joins TRBV6-1 and TRBJ2-4; D is perhaps TRBD2 (6 bases). This CDR3 region has 14 residues. Germline CDR1 and CDR2: MNHNS and SASEGT. Trimming stripped 3 bases from V and 8 bases from J, with 14 bases between. The CDR3 protein is CASSDPGLGDIQYF. CDR3 DNA: TGTGCCAGCAGTGACCCGGGACTCGGGGACATTCAGTACTTC.

CDR3 region: CASSRTGSRSTGEAFF. The DNA for the CDR3 is TGTGCCAGCAGCCGCACAGGTTCCCGATCCACCGGGGAAGCTTTCTTT. The chain couples TRBV28 to TRBJ1-1, with D perhaps TRBD1 (5 bases). Trimming cost V 6 bases and J 8 bases, with 25 bases left between them. From germline, CDR1 is MDHEN and CDR2 SYDVKM. The CDR3 runs to 16 residues.

The chain recombines TRBV2 with TRBJ2-5, with TRBD1 matching 8 bases. There are 18 residues in the CDR3. The V and J ends lost 4 bases and 5 bases, in that order; junction bases with no gene match: 18. Per the germline V gene, CDR1 is SNHLY and CDR2 is FYNNEI. CDR3 loop: CASSGAPTGTGSMETQYF. For the CDR3, the DNA is TGTGCCAGCAGTGGAGCTCCTACGGGGACAGGCTCTATGGAGACCCAGTACTTC.

The J gene is TRBJ1-1, the V gene TRBV9; D is possibly TRBD1 (5 bases). Trimming removed 3 bases at V and 2 bases at J, with 11 bases between. The V gene's germline CDR1 is SGDLS and CDR2 YYNGEE. The CDR3 sequence is 14 residues long. The DNA of the CDR3 is TGTGCCAGCAGCGGCTTGACAGCCAACACTGAAGCTTTCTTT. This encodes CASSGLTANTEAFF.